The rows below give T cell receptor beta chains drawn from one sample of a study of T cell responses to AZD1222 COVID-19 vaccine. Assay used: immunoSEQ multiplex PCR; TCRdb lists only in-frame clones, some missing. Seen here are around 160,000 clones, about 91% observed once, and the top ten hold 1.3%. The starting material was peripheral blood, obtained 28 days after the second AZD1222 dose. The receptors come from an adult who received the AZD1222 COVID-19 vaccine. The CDR3 runs from the conserved cysteine through the conserved F or W. A D gene is named only where the DNA matches it firmly. For some rows the clone size is stated as once, few or many, or as a class when expanded; others skip it.

clone size	J gene	V gene	D gene	CDR3 protein	CDR3 DNA
-	TRBJ2-2	TRBV4-2	TRBD1	CASSQRRDRANTGELFF	TGTGCCAGCAGCCAGAGGAGGGACAGGGCGAACACCGGGGAGCTGTTTTTT
-	TRBJ1-1	TRBV28	-	CASSLRISGLTEAFF	TGTGCCAGCAGTTTACGAATTTCGGGTCTAACTGAAGCTTTCTTT
-	TRBJ1-2	TRBV15	-	CATSRDRPVQGYTF	TGTGCCACCAGCAGAGATCGTCCGGTGCAGGGCTACACCTTC
-	TRBJ1-1	TRBV20-1	-	CSASTRTANTEAFF	TGCAGTGCTAGTACGCGTACAGCGAACACTGAAGCTTTCTTT
-	TRBJ2-7	TRBV7-9	TRBD1	CASSLGQGPNEQYF	TGTGCCAGCAGCTTAGGACAGGGTCCCAACGAGCAGTACTTC
-	TRBJ1-2	TRBV28	-	CASSLWAPGATYGYTF	TGTGCCAGCAGTTTATGGGCCCCGGGGGCGACCTATGGCTACACCTTC
-	TRBJ1-5	TRBV19	TRBD1	CASSINARGSNQPQHF	TGTGCCAGTAGTATTAATGCCAGGGGGTCGAATCAGCCCCAGCATTTT
-	TRBJ2-1	TRBV9	-	CASTLSDSSYNEQFF	TGTGCCAGCACCCTATCGGACAGCTCCTACAATGAGCAGTTCTTC
-	TRBJ1-3	TRBV27	-	CASSDLGGNTIYF	TGTGCCAGCAGTGACCTAGGGGGAAACACCATATATTTT
-	TRBJ1-2	TRBV30	-	CAWSDVGLSGYTF	TGTGCCTGGAGTGATGTGGGGCTCAGTGGCTACACCTTC
-	TRBJ1-5	TRBV30	TRBD1	CAWSDVRTGNNQPQHF	TGTGCCTGGAGTGACGTTCGGACAGGGAACAATCAGCCCCAGCATTTT
many	TRBJ2-1	TRBV4-1	TRBD1	CASRPGQGVRNEQFF	TGCGCCAGCAGACCCGGACAGGGTGTGCGGAATGAGCAGTTCTTC
-	TRBJ2-4	TRBV28	-	CASSGPGFTKNIQYF	TGTGCCAGCAGCGGACCGGGGTTTACCAAAAACATTCAGTACTTC
-	TRBJ2-2	TRBV6-2/TRBV6-3	TRBD1	CASSYSTQGIRTGELFF	TGTGCCAGCAGTTACTCGACACAGGGGATAAGAACCGGGGAGCTGTTTTTT
-	TRBJ1-1	TRBV18	-	CASSPPAGLNTEAFF	TGTGCCAGCTCACCACCGGCGGGACTCAACACTGAAGCTTTCTTT
-	TRBJ2-7	TRBV15	TRBD1	CATSTGQGVYYEQYF	TGTGCCACCAGCACCGGACAGGGGGTCTACTACGAGCAGTACTTC
-	TRBJ1-5	TRBV19	TRBD1	CASTGTGGRQPQHF	TGTGCCAGCACTGGGACAGGGGGCAGACAGCCCCAGCATTTT
-	TRBJ2-3	TRBV27	TRBD1	CASSLRGPRADTQYF	TGTGCCAGCAGTTTAAGGGGGCCTCGAGCAGATACGCAGTATTTT
once	TRBJ2-3	TRBV7-9	-	CASSLVGTDTQYF	TGTGCCAGCAGCTTAGTGGGTACAGATACGCAGTATTTT
-	TRBJ2-4	TRBV6-5	-	CASVGGNIQYF	TGTGCCAGCGTGGGGGGAAACATTCAGTACTTC
-	TRBJ1-2	TRBV12-3/TRBV12-4	-	CASSPGGDYGYTF	TGTGCCAGCAGTCCCGGTGGTGACTATGGCTACACCTTC
-	TRBJ1-6	TRBV19	TRBD1	CASGQGSSYNSPLHF	TGTGCCAGTGGACAGGGGAGCTCCTATAATTCACCCCTCCACTTT
-	TRBJ1-5	TRBV10-1	-	CASNRVRAQPQHF	TGCGCCTCAAACCGGGTTCGAGCTCAGCCCCAGCATTTT
-	TRBJ1-1	TRBV30	-	CAWSVWSEAFF	TGTGCCTGGAGTGTTTGGTCTGAAGCTTTCTTT
-	TRBJ2-3	TRBV9	TRBD2	CASSVGSSGAYTDTQYF	TGTGCCAGCAGCGTAGGAAGCAGCGGGGCCTACACAGATACGCAGTATTTT
few	TRBJ1-6	TRBV2	TRBD1	CASSEARAGGSYNSPLHF	TGTGCCAGCAGTGAAGCCCGGGCAGGGGGGTCCTATAATTCACCCCTCCACTTT
-	TRBJ1-2	TRBV18	TRBD1	CASSPPDRVYGYTF	TGTGCCAGCTCACCCCCTGACAGGGTCTATGGCTACACCTTC
-	TRBJ2-5	TRBV19	TRBD2	CASSTSTAGRVRGETQYF	TGTGCCAGTAGTACGTCTACCGCCGGGAGGGTGAGGGGAGAGACCCAGTACTTC
-	TRBJ1-2	TRBV18	TRBD1	CASSPTTGGQGYTF	TGTGCCAGCTCACCGACGACAGGGGGGCAGGGCTACACCTTC
once	TRBJ1-1	TRBV7-6	-	CASSEGNWADTEAFF	TGTGCCAGCAGCGAGGGGAACTGGGCGGACACTGAAGCTTTCTTT
-	TRBJ1-2	TRBV5-1	-	CASSSRGDRANYGYTF	TGCGCCAGCTCCTCGAGAGGGGATAGAGCTAACTATGGCTACACCTTC
-	TRBJ2-3	TRBV6-5	-	CASSYGDSADTQYF	TGTGCCAGCAGTTACGGGGATAGCGCAGATACGCAGTATTTT
-	TRBJ2-2	TRBV27	-	CASSLRTVTGELFF	TGTGCCAGCAGTCTCCGGACTGTCACCGGGGAGCTGTTTTTT
once	TRBJ1-2	TRBV3-1/TRBV3-2	-	CASSQEVNYGYTF	TGTGCCAGCAGCCAAGAAGTCAACTATGGCTACACCTTC
-	TRBJ1-6	TRBV5-5	-	CASSLETLQGRNSPLHF	TGTGCCAGCAGCTTGGAAACCCTCCAGGGGAGGAATTCACCCCTCCACTTT
-	TRBJ1-5	TRBV5-6	-	CASSLFRDHYIGNQPQHF	TGTGCCAGCAGCTTGTTTAGGGATCATTATATTGGCAATCAGCCCCAGCATTTT
-	TRBJ2-3	TRBV18	TRBD1	CASSPDRGLTDTQYF	TGTGCCAGCTCACCTGACAGGGGACTCACAGATACGCAGTATTTT
-	TRBJ2-5	TRBV7-2	TRBD2	CASSPGLAGGPRETQYF	TGTGCCAGCAGCCCAGGACTAGCGGGAGGGCCGAGGGAGACCCAGTACTTC
-	TRBJ2-1	TRBV7-2	-	CASSLVYPSTHNEQFF	TGTGCCAGCAGCTTAGTGTATCCTAGCACCCACAATGAGCAGTTCTTC
-	TRBJ2-5	TRBV2	-	CASSEALDFQETQYF	TGTGCCAGCAGTGAAGCGCTGGACTTTCAAGAGACCCAGTACTTC
-	TRBJ1-6	TRBV2	-	CASSEGLLRNNSPLHF	TGTGCCAGCAGTGAAGGCCTCCTGAGAAATAATTCACCCCTCCACTTT
-	TRBJ2-1	TRBV7-6	-	CASSLLAGGGYNEQFF	TGTGCCAGCAGCTTACTCGCGGGTGGGGGCTACAATGAGCAGTTCTTC
-	TRBJ1-1	TRBV4-1	-	CASSQIPNTEAFF	TGCGCCAGCAGCCAAATTCCGAACACTGAAGCTTTCTTT
-	TRBJ1-2	TRBV9	-	CASSAGTTNYGYTF	TGTGCCAGCAGCGCAGGAACCACTAACTATGGCTACACCTTC
-	TRBJ1-2	TRBV2	TRBD1	CASRDPGQPYGYTF	TGTGCCAGCAGGGACCCGGGACAGCCCTATGGCTACACCTTC
-	TRBJ2-4	TRBV5-8	-	CASSLGGWAKNIQYF	TGTGCCAGCAGCTTGGGAGGGTGGGCCAAAAACATTCAGTACTTC
-	TRBJ1-1	TRBV19	-	CASSTSDVMNTEAFF	TGTGCCAGTAGTACCTCGGACGTAATGAACACTGAAGCTTTCTTT
-	TRBJ1-2	TRBV6-4	-	CASRVSRSHYGYTF	TGTGCCAGCAGGGTCTCAAGGTCCCACTATGGCTACACCTTC
-	TRBJ1-3	TRBV11-2	-	CASSLVGSSGNTIYF	TGTGCCAGCAGCTTAGTAGGGAGCTCTGGAAACACCATATATTTT
-	TRBJ1-5	TRBV6-1	-	CASSEAEEDSNQPQHF	TGTGCCAGCAGTGAAGCTGAGGAAGATAGCAATCAGCCCCAGCATTTT
-	TRBJ1-1	TRBV29-1	-	CSVTGNTEAFF	TGCAGCGTTACGGGGAACACTGAAGCTTTCTTT
-	TRBJ1-6	TRBV18	-	CASSPGAEGRTPLHF	TGTGCCAGCTCACCCGGGGCAGAGGGGCGGACACCCCTCCACTTT
-	TRBJ1-3	TRBV2	-	CASSEGQGRNTIYF	TGTGCCAGCAGTGAAGGGCAGGGCAGAAACACCATATATTTT
-	TRBJ2-1	TRBV29-1	TRBD2	CSVTRTSGINEQFF	TGCAGCGTGACCCGGACTAGCGGGATCAATGAGCAGTTCTTC
-	TRBJ2-7	TRBV14	-	CASSQGSTGTYEQYF	TGTGCCAGCAGCCAAGGATCGACGGGTACCTACGAGCAGTACTTC
-	TRBJ1-5	TRBV25-1	TRBD1	CASSGQGVQPQHF	TGTGCCAGCAGTGGACAGGGGGTTCAGCCCCAGCATTTT
-	TRBJ1-1	TRBV7-2	-	CASSWRGAGVSEAFF	TGTGCCAGCAGCTGGCGAGGGGCCGGAGTGTCTGAAGCTTTCTTT